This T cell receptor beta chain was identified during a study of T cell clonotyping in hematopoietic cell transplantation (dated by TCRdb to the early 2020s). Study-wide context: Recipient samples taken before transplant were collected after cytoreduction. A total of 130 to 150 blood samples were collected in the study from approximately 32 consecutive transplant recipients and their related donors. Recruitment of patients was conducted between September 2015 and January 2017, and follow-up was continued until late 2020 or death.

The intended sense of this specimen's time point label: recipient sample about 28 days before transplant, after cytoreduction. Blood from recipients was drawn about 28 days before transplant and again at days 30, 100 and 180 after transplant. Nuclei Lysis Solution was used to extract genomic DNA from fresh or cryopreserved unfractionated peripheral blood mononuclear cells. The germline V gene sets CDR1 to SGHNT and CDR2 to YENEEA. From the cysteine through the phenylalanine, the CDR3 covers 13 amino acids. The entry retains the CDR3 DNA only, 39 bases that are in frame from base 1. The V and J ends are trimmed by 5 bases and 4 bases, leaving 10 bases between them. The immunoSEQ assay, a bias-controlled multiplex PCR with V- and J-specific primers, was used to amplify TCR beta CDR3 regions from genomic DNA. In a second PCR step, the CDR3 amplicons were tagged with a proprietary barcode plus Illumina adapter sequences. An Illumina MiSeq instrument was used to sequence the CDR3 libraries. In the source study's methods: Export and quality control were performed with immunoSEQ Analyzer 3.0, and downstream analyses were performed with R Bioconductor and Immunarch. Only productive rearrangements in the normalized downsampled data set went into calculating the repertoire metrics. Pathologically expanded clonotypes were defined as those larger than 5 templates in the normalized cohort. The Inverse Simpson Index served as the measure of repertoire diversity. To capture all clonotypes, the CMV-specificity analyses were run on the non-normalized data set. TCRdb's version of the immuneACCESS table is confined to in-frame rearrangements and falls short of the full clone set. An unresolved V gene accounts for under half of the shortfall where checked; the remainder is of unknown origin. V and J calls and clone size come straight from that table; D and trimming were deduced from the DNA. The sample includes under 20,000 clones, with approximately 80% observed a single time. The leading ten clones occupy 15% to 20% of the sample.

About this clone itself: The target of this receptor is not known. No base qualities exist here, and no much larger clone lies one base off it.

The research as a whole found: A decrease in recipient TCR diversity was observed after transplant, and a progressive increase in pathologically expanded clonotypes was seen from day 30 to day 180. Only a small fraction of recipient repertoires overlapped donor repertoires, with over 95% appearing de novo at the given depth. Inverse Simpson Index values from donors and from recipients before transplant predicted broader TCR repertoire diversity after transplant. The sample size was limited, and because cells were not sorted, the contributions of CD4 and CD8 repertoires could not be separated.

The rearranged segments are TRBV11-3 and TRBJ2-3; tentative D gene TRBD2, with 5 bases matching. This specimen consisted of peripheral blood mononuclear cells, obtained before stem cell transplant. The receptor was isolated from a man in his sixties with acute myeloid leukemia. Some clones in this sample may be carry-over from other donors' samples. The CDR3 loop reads CASSRGRSDTQYF. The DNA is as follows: TGTGCCAGCAGCCGAGGGCGGTCAGATACGCAGTATTTT. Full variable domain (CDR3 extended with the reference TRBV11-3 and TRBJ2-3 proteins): EAGVVQSPRYKIIEKKQPVAFWCNPISGHNTLYWYLQNLGQGPELLIRYENEEAVDDSQLPKDRFSAERLKGVDSTLKIQPAELGDSAVYLCASSRGRSDTQYFGPGTRLTVL.